The sequence of this T cell receptor beta chain was determined in a study of cytomegalovirus exposure and HLA in healthy donors. Study results and limitations: DRB1 showed the most TCR associations and HLA-C the fewest in a later analysis, as rates varied by HLA locus. In a later analysis, CMV-associated beta chains were mostly HLA-associated, it appeared.

13 Jbeta primers and 60 Vbeta primers were used for the PCR. Only in-frame clones appear in the TCRdb table, and some are missing; sequencing was by immunoSEQ multiplex PCR. Of approximately 100,000 clones in the sample, about four fifths were seen once. Points on this clone: Its antigen is not identified.

Germline loops: CDR1 LGHNA, CDR2 YSLEER. The V and J ends lost 0 bases and 3 bases respectively, with 18 bases between them. The CDR3 is 17 residues long. The chain carries TRBV4-3 and TRBJ2-7, with D possibly matching TRBD2 (7 bases). The sample consisted of PBMCs. This sequence originates from a woman aged 40 to 50 in good health and CMV-seronegative. The CDR3 sequence: CASSQDTRGGLLYEQYF. CDR3 DNA sequence: TGCGCCAGCAGCCAAGATACGAGGGGGGGCCTTCTCTACGAGCAGTACTTC.